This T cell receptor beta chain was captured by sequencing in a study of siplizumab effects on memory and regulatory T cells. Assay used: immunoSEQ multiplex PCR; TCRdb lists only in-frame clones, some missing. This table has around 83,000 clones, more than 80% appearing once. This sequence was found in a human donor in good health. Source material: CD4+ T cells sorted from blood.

The CDR3 DNA reads TGTGCCAGCAGCCCCGCCCAGGGATCCTATAATTCACCCCTCCACTTT. Protein product: CASSPAQGSYNSPLHF. The V call is TRBV7-9, the J call TRBJ1-6, with D possibly matching TRBD1 (5 bases). V shed 5 bases and J shed 1 base, with 12 bases lying between them. Germline assignment: CDR1 SEHNR and CDR2 FQNEAQ (reference sequence). The CDR3 has 16 residues.